This TCR beta chain was found in a study of somatic mutations in cytotoxic T cells in rheumatoid arthritis. Study-wide context: Including V beta1+ cells that were sequenced for TCRB, some T-cell populations stained with V beta antibodies were flow-sorted at nearly 100% purity.

Libraries were prepared by immunoSEQ multiplex PCR; TCRdb keeps only in-frame clonotypes and omits some of them. Counted here are 10,000 to 12,000 clones, more than 70% occurring once; the ten biggest clones make up around an eighth. This TCR was recovered from an adult with rheumatoid arthritis. The material sequenced was CD8+ T cells sorted from blood.

The CDR3 reads CASSSSEYEQYF. CDR3 sequence (DNA): TGTGCCAGCAGTTCCAGCGAGTACGAGCAGTACTTC. This chain links TRBV27 with TRBJ2-7; D is unclear. The germline V gene encodes CDR1 MNHEY and CDR2 SMNVEV (reference sequence). This CDR3 has 12 amino acids. V was trimmed by 4 bases and J by 4 bases, leaving 8 bases between them.